These T cell receptor beta chains were read from a single sample in a study of blood T cells in healthy people across ages. TCRdb re-derived calls from the 5' RACE reads in MiXCR, one entry per CDR3 protein. The table records around 1,000,000 distinct CDR3 sequences, approximately 25% of them present only once. These sequences were also reported in another study, on T cells of mothers and their children.

Sequenced: blood. These receptors were taken from a girl aged 2 to 10 in good health. Both conserved end residues are part of each CDR3. D genes are given only for firm matches. Expanded clones are given a class, and other clones once, few, many or no size at all.

abundance | d_gene | len | j_gene | v_gene | CDR3aa | CDR3nt
NA | TRBD1 | 13 | TRBJ2-1 | TRBV29-1 | CSVGQGLKNEQFF | TGCAGCGTCGGACAGGGTTTAAAAAATGAGCAGTTCTTC
NA | TRBD2 | 15 | TRBJ2-2 | TRBV20-1 | CSARERGGYTGELFF | TGCAGTGCTAGAGAACGCGGGGGGTACACCGGGGAGCTGTTTTTT
NA | NA | 14 | TRBJ2-7 | TRBV28 | CASSSLAEVHEQYF | TGTGCCAGCAGTTCCCTAGCAGAAGTCCACGAGCAGTACTTC
NA | NA | 14 | TRBJ1-5 | TRBV6-6 | CASSQDGFYQLQHF | TGTGCCAGCAGCCAGGACGGATTTTATCAGCTCCAGCATTTT
few | NA | 16 | TRBJ1-1 | TRBV20-1 | CSAYAQELWENTEAFF | TGCAGTGCCTACGCCCAGGAGTTATGGGAGAACACTGAAGCTTTCTTT
few | NA | 14 | TRBJ2-2 | TRBV20-1 | CSARQSSRTGELFF | TGCAGTGCTAGACAGTCCTCTAGGACCGGGGAGCTGTTTTTT
NA | NA | 12 | TRBJ1-2 | TRBV10-3 | CATQRPNYGYTF | TGTGCCACCCAAAGGCCTAACTATGGCTACACCTTC
NA | NA | 14 | TRBJ1-2 | TRBV28 | CASRISTGNYGYTF | TGTGCCAGCCGCATTTCGACCGGAAACTATGGCTACACCTTC
NA | NA | 13 | TRBJ2-5 | TRBV7-2 | CASSYLPGRTQYF | TGTGCCAGCAGCTATCTACCGGGGAGGACCCAGTACTTC
few | TRBD1 | 16 | TRBJ2-7 | TRBV20-1 | CSARDRDLGITYEQYF | TGCAGTGCTAGGGACAGGGATCTCGGAATTACCTACGAGCAGTACTTC
NA | NA | 14 | TRBJ1-1 | TRBV6-6 | CASSYSISSLAAFF | TGTGCCAGCAGTTACTCGATATCCTCACTCGCAGCTTTCTTT
NA | TRBD1 | 15 | TRBJ2-2 | TRBV7-3 | CASSPGTGPPGELFF | TGTGCCAGCAGCCCTGGGACAGGGCCCCCCGGGGAGCTGTTTTTT
NA | NA | 14 | TRBJ1-4 | TRBV7-2 | CAGSSGGAYEKLFF | TGTGCCGGCAGCTCTGGGGGCGCGTATGAAAAACTGTTTTTT
few | NA | 15 | TRBJ1-3 | TRBV4-1 | CASSRTTVIADTIYF | TGCGCCAGCAGCCGAACGACCGTTATTGCGGACACCATATATTTT
few | TRBD1 | 14 | TRBJ2-3 | TRBV7-3 | CACRQGYSTDTQYF | TGTGCCTGCCGACAGGGGTATAGCACAGATACGCAGTATTTT
few | NA | 18 | TRBJ1-5 | TRBV2 | CARDWQIGQKNSNQPQHF | TGTGCCCGCGATTGGCAAATCGGACAGAAAAATAGCAATCAGCCCCAGCATTTT
once | NA | 14 | TRBJ2-7 | TRBV7-9 | CASSSLVRGAEQYF | TGTGCCAGCAGCTCTCTAGTCAGGGGGGCCGAGCAGTACTTC
few | TRBD2 | 19 | TRBJ2-4 | TRBV7-2 | CASSLAATGGNLAKNIQYF | TGTGCCAGCAGCTTAGCGGCGACCGGGGGGAATCTCGCCAAAAACATTCAGTACTTC
NA | NA | 13 | TRBJ2-5 | TRBV4-2 | CASSPPESYKQYF | TGTGCCAGCAGCCCTCCGGAGAGCTACAAGCAGTACTTC
few | NA | 16 | TRBJ1-5 | TRBV7-2 | CASSFVAAGTGQPQHF | TGTGCCAGCAGCTTCGTAGCGGCCGGGACGGGTCAGCCCCAGCATTTT
NA | TRBD1 | 16 | TRBJ2-4 | TRBV5-6 | CASSLAGKTGRNIQYF | TGTGCCAGCAGCTTGGCAGGCAAGACAGGGCGAAACATTCAGTACTTC
few | NA | 14 | TRBJ1-2 | TRBV29-1 | CSVYLTGTPHGYTF | TGCAGCGTTTATTTAACCGGGACCCCCCATGGCTACACCTTC
few | NA | 12 | TRBJ2-4 | TRBV5-1 | CASSVEQGIQYF | TGCGCCAGCAGCGTGGAACAGGGCATTCAGTACTTC
few | NA | 15 | TRBJ2-3 | TRBV5-1 | CASSLGSWETDTQYF | TGCGCCAGCAGCTTGGGGTCCTGGGAGACAGATACGCAGTATTTT
NA | NA | 13 | TRBJ2-1 | TRBV6-1 | CASSWDINLVLFF | TGTGCCAGCAGTTGGGACATCAACCTAGTTTTGTTCTTC
NA | NA | 17 | TRBJ2-1 | TRBV7-9 | CASSLGGDSRVRNGQFF | TGTGCCAGCAGCTTGGGGGGCGATAGTCGGGTAAGGAATGGGCAGTTCTTC
NA | TRBD2 | 14 | TRBJ2-7 | TRBV11-2 | CASSWDGTTYEQYF | TGTGCCAGCAGCTGGGATGGGACTACCTACGAGCAGTACTTC
few | TRBD1 | 18 | TRBJ2-5 | TRBV19 | CASSIQTSGTGVEETQYF | TGTGCCAGTAGTATTCAAACGTCCGGGACAGGGGTCGAGGAGACCCAGTACTTC
NA | NA | 13 | TRBJ2-7 | TRBV29-1 | CSALLQGNYEQYF | TGCAGCGCCTTACTACAGGGTAACTACGAGCAGTACTTC
few | NA | 16 | TRBJ2-3 | TRBV4-2 | CASSPSNGLSTDTQYF | TGTGCCAGCAGCCCCTCTAACGGATTGAGCACAGATACGCAGTATTTT
NA | NA | 12 | TRBJ1-2 | TRBV12-3/TRBV12-4 | CASSSSIYGYTF | TGTGCCAGCAGCTCCAGTATCTATGGCTACACCTTC
many | NA | 11 | TRBJ2-5 | TRBV29-1 | CSVGTQETQYF | TGCAGCGTTGGGACACAAGAGACCCAGTACTTC
NA | NA | 16 | TRBJ2-1 | TRBV20-1 | CSARDSLTDPNNEQFF | TGCAGTGCTAGAGATTCGTTGACCGATCCGAACAATGAGCAGTTCTTC
NA | NA | 13 | TRBJ2-6 | TRBV2 | CASGSGTVNVLTF | TGTGCCAGCGGGTCGGGAACGGTCAACGTCCTGACTTTC
NA | TRBD2 | 15 | TRBJ2-3 | TRBV5-1 | CASTTSGRVTDTQYF | TGCGCCAGCACTACTAGCGGGAGGGTAACAGATACGCAGTATTTT
NA | NA | 15 | TRBJ1-2 | TRBV25-1 | CASSELEGRVEGYTF | TGTGCCAGCAGTGAATTGGAGGGTAGAGTGGAAGGCTACACCTTC
NA | NA | 15 | TRBJ1-4 | TRBV10-3 | CAISGRWGDGEKLFF | TGTGCCATCAGTGGAAGGTGGGGGGATGGAGAAAAACTGTTTTTT
NA | TRBD1 | 17 | TRBJ2-6 | TRBV6-1 | CASSGTTGVSGANVLTF | TGTGCCAGCAGTGGGACCACAGGGGTCTCTGGGGCCAACGTCCTGACTTTC
NA | NA | 12 | TRBJ1-1 | TRBV10-3 | CAISPVNTEAFF | TGTGCCATCAGTCCGGTAAACACTGAAGCTTTCTTT
few | TRBD1 | 14 | TRBJ2-7 | TRBV28 | CASSQDRALDEQYF | TGTGCCAGCAGTCAGGACAGGGCCCTCGACGAGCAGTACTTC
few | NA | 15 | TRBJ1-1 | TRBV13 | CASSLVYWGDTEAFF | TGTGCCAGCAGCTTAGTCTATTGGGGAGACACTGAAGCTTTCTTT